The T cell receptor beta chain under discussion was sequenced for a study of TIL therapy for anti-PD-1-resistant metastatic lung cancer. About the research overall: Most patients had lung adenocarcinoma; four tumors were EGFR-mutant, two ALK-rearranged; half smoked currently or formerly.

This clone occurred once. Its antigen is currently unknown. Study-wide results and caveats: This highly selected cohort may not generalize to typical lung cancer patients. TIL clonotype persistence in blood showed no apparent association with response.

The CDR3 has 13 residues. The V end was cut by 4 bases, the J end by 10 bases, with 13 bases between. Germline assignment: CDR1 LNHNV and CDR2 YYDKDF (reference sequence). Time point defined: pre-treatment sample, taken before nivolumab and TIL therapy. This was the immunoSEQ v3 assay. Using immunoSEQ multiplex PCR, the repertoire was profiled, and TCRdb retains in-frame clones only, with some absent. The data show tens of thousands of clones, with under 75% seen just once and 5.5% to 8.5% held by the top ten. Specimen: blood, collected at baseline. This chain uses TRBV15 with TRBJ1-4; possibly TRBD1 for D (5 bases). This receptor was identified in a person between 25 and 80 years old with non-small cell lung cancer. This chain's CDR3 is CATSMGPHGKLFF. CDR3 in DNA: TGTGCCACCAGCATGGGACCCCATGGAAAACTGTTTTTT.